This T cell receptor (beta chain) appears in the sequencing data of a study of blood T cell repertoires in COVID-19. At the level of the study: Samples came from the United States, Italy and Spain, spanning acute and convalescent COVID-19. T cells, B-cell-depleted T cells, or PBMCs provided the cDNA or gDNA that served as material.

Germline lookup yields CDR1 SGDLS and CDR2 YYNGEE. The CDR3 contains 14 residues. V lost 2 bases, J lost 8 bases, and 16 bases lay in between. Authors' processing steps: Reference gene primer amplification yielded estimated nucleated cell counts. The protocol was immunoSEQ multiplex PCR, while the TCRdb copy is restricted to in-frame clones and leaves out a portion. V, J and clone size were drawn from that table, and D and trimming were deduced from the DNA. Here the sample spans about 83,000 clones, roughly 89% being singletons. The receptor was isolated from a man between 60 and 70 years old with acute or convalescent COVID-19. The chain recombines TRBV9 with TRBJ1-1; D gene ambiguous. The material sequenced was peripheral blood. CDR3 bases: TGTGCCAGCAGCGTCGAACAACGGAGCAAGGAAGCTTTCTTT. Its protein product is CASSVEQRSKEAFF.